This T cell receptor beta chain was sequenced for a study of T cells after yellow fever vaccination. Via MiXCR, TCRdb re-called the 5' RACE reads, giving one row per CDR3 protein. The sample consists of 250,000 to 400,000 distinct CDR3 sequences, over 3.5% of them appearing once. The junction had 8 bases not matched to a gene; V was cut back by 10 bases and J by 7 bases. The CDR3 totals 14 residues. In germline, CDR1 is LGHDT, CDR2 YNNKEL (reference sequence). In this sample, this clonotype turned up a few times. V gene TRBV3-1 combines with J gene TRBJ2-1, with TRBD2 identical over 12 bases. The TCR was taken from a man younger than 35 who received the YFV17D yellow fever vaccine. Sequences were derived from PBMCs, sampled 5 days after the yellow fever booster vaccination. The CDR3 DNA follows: TGTGCCACCACTCTAGCGGGGGGGCCAAATGAGCAGTTCTTC. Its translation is CATTLAGGPNEQFF.